These 32 T cell receptor beta chains were sequenced from one sample in a study of T-cell memory formation after mild COVID-19. TCRdb recomputed calls from the 5' RACE reads with MiXCR, one row per CDR3 protein. The data contain just over 200,000 distinct CDR3 sequences, around 8.8% of them seen just once; the ten biggest clones take up 3.5% to 4%. Sequenced material: PBMCs or a T cell subset sorted from them (not recorded which). These receptors were collected from a man aged 18 to 29 who had mild COVID-19 (a few samples of this study predate the infection). Cell type and time point are not known.

This clonotype came up a few times. V is TRBV24-1 and J is TRBJ1-1, with 8 bases aligning to TRBD1. The germline gives CDR1 KGHDR, CDR2 SFDVKD. After removal of 10 bases from V and 7 bases from J, the junction contained 1 base not matched to a gene. The CDR3 consists of 10 residues. CDR3 DNA: TGTGCCACGGGACAGGTTGAAGCTTTCTTT. Translated, it gives CATGQVEAFF.

In its sample, this clonotype was seen many times. The CDR3 spells CASSLAGLAGAYNEQFF. CDR3 DNA: TGCGCCAGCAGCTTGGCCGGTTTAGCGGGAGCGTACAATGAGCAGTTCTTC. The chain links TRBV5-1 to TRBJ2-1, with 9 nucleotides matching TRBD2. The junction had 8 bases not matched to a gene; V was cut back by 0 bases and J by 4 bases. CDR3 size: 17 residues. The germline V gene encodes CDR1 SGHRS and CDR2 YFSETQ.

This clonotype has a handful of counts. This chain joins TRBV5-1 and TRBJ2-1; 8 bases match TRBD1. V was clipped by 2 bases and J by 6 bases; unmatched bases: 10. Per germline, CDR1 SGHRS and CDR2 YFSETQ. The CDR3 loop spans 16 amino acids. The CDR3: CASSLGQGRIPNEQFF. CDR3 in DNA: TGCGCCAGCAGCTTAGGACAGGGAAGGATTCCCAATGAGCAGTTCTTC.

This clonotype occurred a few times. J is TRBJ2-7 and V is TRBV6-5, with 9 nucleotides matching TRBD1. The CDR3 has 15 residues. The germline V gene encodes CDR1 MNHEY and CDR2 SVGAGI. V trimming: 2 bases; J trimming: 5 bases; junction bases outside the gene matches: 7. The CDR3 is CASSYGPGQGHEQYF. In DNA, the CDR3 is TGTGCCAGCAGTTACGGTCCGGGACAGGGTCACGAGCAGTACTTC.

This clonotype was seen many times. The chain joins TRBV23-1 to TRBJ2-5; 7 bases align to TRBD1. TRBV23-1 is identified as an open reading frame with a role that is uncertain. The CDR3 covers 15 residues. The V segment lost 6 bases and the J segment 2 bases; nucleotides outside the gene matches: 9. This CDR3 reads CASRSGTEHQETQYF. CDR3 nucleotides: TGCGCCAGCAGATCCGGGACAGAACATCAAGAGACCCAGTACTTC.

V is TRBV24-1 and J is TRBJ1-3, with D perhaps matching TRBD1 (5 bases). CDR3 length equals 15 residues. Looked up from germline, CDR1 is KGHDR and CDR2 is SFDVKD. With 9 bases removed from V and 7 bases from J, the gap between germline ends came to 21 bases. The CDR3 spells CATGPRTSLRNTIYF. CDR3 in DNA: TGTGCCACCGGGCCCCGGACAAGTCTTCGGAACACCATATATTTT.

This clonotype was seen more than once but under ten times. V and J are TRBV27 and TRBJ1-1, with TRBD1 as a possible D gene (5 bases). This CDR3 has 15 amino acids. The germline V gene has CDR1 MNHEY and CDR2 SMNVEV (reference sequence). The V and J ends lost 6 bases and 7 bases respectively, with 21 bases between them. The CDR3 DNA is TGTGCCAGCAGCCACATCGAAGGCCGGGGCAGTGAAGCTTTCTTT. This gives the protein CASSHIEGRGSEAFF.

The chain links TRBV5-1 to TRBJ2-5; possibly TRBD2 for D (6 bases). Trimming took off 3 bases at V and 3 bases at J, with 12 bases between the two ends. CDR3 length equals 14 residues. Germline assignment: CDR1 SGHRS and CDR2 YFSETQ. CDR3 in DNA: TGCGCCAGCAGCTCGGCGGGGCCAGAAGAGACCCAGTACTTC. It codes for CASSSAGPEETQYF.

The chain joins TRBV6-5 to TRBJ1-4; D call uncertain. The length of the CDR3 is 15 residues. Trimming stripped 5 bases from V and 7 bases from J, with 17 bases between. Per germline, CDR1 MNHEY and CDR2 SVGAGI. The CDR3 loop reads CASSQLAVEGEKLFF. In nucleotides, the CDR3 is TGTGCCAGCAGTCAATTAGCGGTTGAGGGTGAAAAACTGTTTTTT.

This clonotype was detected many times. The chain employs TRBV7-3 and TRBJ2-1; D is ambiguous. Germline V gene data show CDR1 as SGHTA and CDR2 as FQGTGA. CDR3 size: 14 residues. Deletions cut 7 bases from V and 8 bases from J, with 18 bases between. In nucleotides, the CDR3 is TGTGCCAGCACCTTGGATCCGAGCTCTGATGAGCAGTTCTTC. This sequence encodes CASTLDPSSDEQFF.

V is TRBV7-2 and J is TRBJ2-5; D tentatively reads TRBD1 or TRBD2 (5 bases each). This CDR3 contains 13 residues. The V end was cut by 4 bases, the J end by 2 bases, with 8 bases between. The germline V gene has CDR1 SGHTA and CDR2 FQGNSA. The CDR3 reads CASSWGTQETQYF. As DNA, the CDR3 is TGTGCCAGCAGCTGGGGGACGCAAGAGACCCAGTACTTC.

The chain is built from TRBV4-1 and TRBJ2-7, with a weak D call TRBD2 (6 bases). This CDR3 spans 16 amino acids. CDR1 is MGHRA, CDR2 YSYEKL, per germline. Trimming cost V 0 bases and J 0 bases, with 12 bases left between them. The CDR3 is CASSQDADGSSYEQYV. CDR3 nucleotide sequence: TGCGCCAGCAGCCAAGATGCAGACGGGAGCTCCTACGAGCAGTACGTC.

The V and J genes are TRBV20-1 and TRBJ2-7; 12 positions match TRBD1. Germline trimming cut 3 bases from V and 7 bases from J; bases unmatched to any gene: 7. The V gene's germline CDR1 is DFQATT and CDR2 SNEGSKA (reference sequence). The CDR3 is made up of 14 amino acids. This CDR3 reads CSASPGTGGWEQYV. In nucleotides, the CDR3 is TGCAGTGCTAGCCCCGGGACAGGGGGCTGGGAGCAGTACGTC.

The chain combines TRBV6-2 or TRBV6-3 with TRBJ2-4; a weak D match, TRBD1 (5 bases). CDR3 length: 16 amino acids. CDR1 MNHEY and CDR2 SVGEGT come from the germline V gene. Trimming cost V 3 bases and J 1 base, with 13 bases left between them. The CDR3 here is CASSYGQGRAKNIQYF. CDR3 nucleotide sequence: TGTGCCAGCAGTTATGGGCAGGGAAGGGCCAAAAACATTCAGTACTTC.

The sample holds a few counts of this clonotype. The chain uses TRBV14 and TRBJ1-2; no definite D call. Per germline, CDR1 SGHDN and CDR2 FVKESK. Trimming removed 0 bases from V and 8 bases from J, with 7 bases in between. The CDR3 sequence is 12 residues long. The CDR3 here is CASSQDFGGYTF. The CDR3 region has the DNA TGTGCCAGCAGCCAAGATTTTGGGGGCTACACCTTC.

CDR3 loop: CASSLDIGTSNTGELFF. Here the CDR3 DNA reads TGTGCCAGCAGCTTAGATATTGGGACCTCGAACACCGGGGAGCTGTTTTTT. The chain carries TRBV7-2 and TRBJ2-2; tentatively, D is TRBD1 or TRBD2 (5 bases each). Germline lookup yields CDR1 SGHTA and CDR2 FQGNSA. The CDR3 contains 17 residues. V lost 1 base, J lost 0 bases, and 12 bases lay in between.

In its sample, this clonotype was seen many times. The chain joins TRBV11-2 to TRBJ2-5, with D perhaps matching TRBD2 (6 bases). Trimming cost V 5 bases and J 4 bases, with 11 bases left between them. The CDR3 covers 13 residues. Germline CDR1 SGHAT, CDR2 FQNNGV. The CDR3 DNA reads as TGTGCCAGCAGCCAACGGCGGGGAGAGACCCAGTACTTC. Its protein is CASSQRRGETQYF.

This chain uses TRBV9 with TRBJ2-3, with D tentatively TRBD1 (6 bases). Germline V gene data show CDR1 as SGDLS and CDR2 as YYNGEE. This CDR3 comprises 15 residues. Trimming removed 3 bases at V and 0 bases at J, with 11 bases between. CDR3 loop: CASSARDTSTDTQYF. Here the CDR3 DNA reads TGTGCCAGCAGCGCCCGGGACACTAGCACAGATACGCAGTATTTT.

At least ten counts were recorded for this clonotype. The chain links TRBV5-1 to TRBJ2-3, with D perhaps assigned TRBD1 or TRBD2 (5 bases each). CDR1 SGHRS and CDR2 YFSETQ come from the germline V gene. The CDR3 is 13 residues long. V shed 1 base and J shed 5 bases, with 8 bases lying between them. In nucleotides, the CDR3 is TGCGCCAGCAGCTTGATGAGGGGAGATACGCAGTATTTT. Protein: CASSLMRGDTQYF.

This clonotype was picked up a small number of times. The chain employs TRBV20-1 and TRBJ1-6; D might be TRBD1 (6 bases). CDR1 is DFQATT and CDR2 is SNEGSKA in the germline V gene (reference sequence). Trimming stripped 3 bases from V and 9 bases from J, with 21 bases between. This CDR3 has 16 amino acids. The CDR3 protein is CSASGVQGSEGSPLHF. Here the CDR3 DNA reads TGCAGTGCTAGTGGGGTGCAGGGGTCGGAAGGTTCACCCCTCCACTTT.

This clonotype has only a few counts. V gene TRBV3-1 combines with J gene TRBJ1-2; D gene uncertain. Germline values: CDR1 LGHDT, CDR2 YNNKEL (reference sequence). V was cut by 1 base and J by 4 bases, with 7 bases left in between. This CDR3 comprises 13 residues. As DNA, the CDR3 is TGTGCCAGCAGCCAAGCTGATCTCTATGGCTACACCTTC. This sequence encodes CASSQADLYGYTF.

In DNA form, the CDR3 reads TGCAGTGCTAGAGATCACAGCCGGGGTGGAGTCGGAGAGACCCAGTACTTC. As protein: CSARDHSRGGVGETQYF. The chain links TRBV20-1 to TRBJ2-5; a possible D gene is TRBD2 (5 bases). In germline, CDR1 is DFQATT, CDR2 SNEGSKA (reference sequence). CDR3 length equals 17 residues. With 0 bases removed from V and 4 bases from J, the gap between germline ends came to 21 bases.

The chain couples TRBV12-3 or TRBV12-4 to TRBJ2-5; TRBD2 matches 13 bases. V was pared by 7 bases and J by 2 bases, with 4 bases of the junction left unmatched. This CDR3 is built from 15 residues. This chain's CDR3 is CASTPGLAGQETQYF. CDR3 DNA sequence: TGTGCCAGCACCCCGGGACTAGCGGGGCAAGAGACCCAGTACTTC.

This clonotype has at least ten counts. The chain couples TRBV12-3 or TRBV12-4 to TRBJ1-3; D ambiguous. The CDR3 sequence is 14 residues long. V lost 8 bases, J lost 6 bases, and 17 bases lay in between. The CDR3 is CASSETWTENTIYF. The DNA for the CDR3 is TGTGCCAGCTCGGAGACCTGGACGGAAAACACCATATATTTT.

This clonotype was found a few times. The chain recombines TRBV6-5 with TRBJ1-4, with D perhaps TRBD1 (6 bases). V was clipped by 0 bases and J by 2 bases, with 19 bases between them. This CDR3 spans 19 amino acids. Germline CDR1 is MNHEY and CDR2 is SVGAGI. CDR3 nucleotides: TGTGCCAGCAGTTACTCGTATTGGGGCAGCGGGGGCACTAATGAAAAACTGTTTTTT. Protein: CASSYSYWGSGGTNEKLFF.

This clonotype was picked up many times. V and J are TRBV20-1 and TRBJ2-5; possibly TRBD2 for D (6 bases). Trimming took off 0 bases at V and 5 bases at J, with 16 bases between the two ends. The CDR3 covers 15 residues. Germline lookup yields CDR1 DFQATT and CDR2 SNEGSKA (reference sequence). CDR3 in DNA: TGCAGTGCTAGAGACCCGGGACTTAGTTGGGAGACCCAGTACTTC. As protein: CSARDPGLSWETQYF.

The sample holds a few counts of this clonotype. The CDR3 spells CASSLDLAGGPAGELFF. CDR3 sequence (DNA): TGTGCCAGCAGCTTGGATCTCGCGGGGGGACCCGCCGGGGAGCTGTTTTTT. J is TRBJ2-2 and V is TRBV5-4, with 8 bases identical to TRBD2. The CDR3 covers 17 residues. The germline V gene encodes CDR1 SGHNT and CDR2 YYREEE (reference sequence). V gave up 0 bases and J gave up 6 bases; unmatched junction bases: 10.

The J gene is TRBJ2-3, the V gene TRBV11-2, with TRBD1 as a possible D gene (5 bases). V lost 5 bases and J lost 3, with 21 bases in between. This CDR3 comprises 17 residues. Germline V lookup: CDR1 SGHAT, CDR2 FQNNGV. The CDR3: CASSPVGAQLFTDTQYF. CDR3 coding DNA: TGTGCCAGCAGCCCTGTTGGGGCCCAGCTATTTACAGATACGCAGTATTTT. The variable domain in full, with the rest retrieved from reference TRBV11-2 and TRBJ2-3, is EAGVAQSPRYKIIEKRQSVAFWCNPISGHATLYWYQQILGQGPKLLIQFQNNGVVDDSQLPKDRFSAERLKGVDSTLKIQPAKLEDSAVYLCASSPVGAQLFTDTQYFGPGTRLTVL.

This clonotype was picked up many times. The chain uses TRBV4-3 and TRBJ2-3, with a weak D call TRBD1 (5 bases). The germline V and J ends were trimmed by 3 bases and 6 bases, with 13 bases remaining between them. The CDR3 covers 14 residues. In germline, CDR1 is LGHNA, CDR2 YSLEER. The CDR3 protein is CASSHAQGDDTQYF. CDR3 DNA: TGCGCCAGCAGCCACGCCCAGGGTGACGATACGCAGTATTTT.

J is TRBJ2-7 and V is TRBV7-2; 8 bases are shared with TRBD2. CDR1 SGHTA and CDR2 FQGNSA come from the germline V gene. Losses at the gene ends were 5 bases for V and 3 bases for J; bases not matched to a gene: 6. This CDR3 comprises 14 residues. The DNA of the CDR3 is TGTGCCAGCAGCCCAGGACTAGCTAACTACGAGCAGTACTTC. Protein: CASSPGLANYEQYF.

This clonotype was detected once. This may stem from a read error, because a much larger clone lies one nucleotide away. The chain is built from TRBV5-1 and TRBJ2-1; 9 bases align to TRBD1. The junction had 9 bases not matched to a gene; V was cut back by 4 bases and J by 7 bases. Germline CDR1 SGHRS, CDR2 YFSETQ. CDR3 length equals 15 residues. The CDR3 sequence is CASSIDRGIRNEQFF. The DNA of the CDR3 is TGCGCCAGCAGCATTGACAGGGGGATAAGGAATGAGCAGTTCTTC.

The gene calls are TRBV7-3 and TRBJ1-2; D call uncertain. CDR1 and CDR2 from the germline V gene are SGHTA and FQGTGA. Trimming stripped 5 bases from V and 0 bases from J, with 25 bases between. The CDR3 contains 19 residues. CDR3 nucleotides: TGTGCCAGCAGCCCCCTGACCCATCATTTGCCAACAGCTAACTATGGCTACACCTTC. This translates into CASSPLTHHLPTANYGYTF.